The rows below give T cell receptor beta chains drawn from one sample of a study of Graves' ophthalmopathy and Graves' hyperthyroidism. TCRdb fed the multiplex PCR reads into MiXCR, producing one record per CDR3 protein. This table holds under 200,000 distinct CDR3 sequences, about 40% found once. Sequencing was done on a sample of peripheral blood. These receptor sequences come from a woman aged 35 to 49 with Graves' ophthalmopathy. Each CDR3 is given with its conserved first and last residue. The D gene is left open where the match is weak. Where a row states a size, it is once, few, many or the class of an expanded clone; other rows omit it.

CDR3,DNA,V,D,size,J
CASSFSRYFYGYTF,TGTGCCAGCAGTTTCTCTCGGTACTTCTATGGCTACACCTTC,TRBV28,.,many,TRBJ1-2
CASRPGTASYSPLHF,TGTGCCAGCAGGCCCGGGACAGCATCTTATTCACCCCTCCACTTT,TRBV27,TRBD1,medium-sized,TRBJ1-6
CASRAGGGNQPQHF,TGTGCCAGCAGAGCAGGGGGCGGCAATCAGCCCCAGCATTTT,TRBV6-1,TRBD1,many,TRBJ1-5
CASSLMGSGVAETQYF,TGTGCCAGCAGTCTCATGGGGAGCGGGGTAGCGGAGACCCAGTACTTC,TRBV7-2,TRBD2,many,TRBJ2-5
CASSRTGANSPLHF,TGTGCCAGCAGCCGGACAGGGGCTAATTCACCCCTCCACTTT,TRBV9,TRBD1,many,TRBJ1-6
CATSDPGRNTEAFF,TGTGCCACCAGTGACCCAGGTAGGAACACTGAAGCTTTCTTT,TRBV24-1,.,.,TRBJ1-1
CASSSGTSGYTGELFF,TGTGCCAGCAGTTCCGGGACTAGCGGGTATACCGGGGAGCTGTTTTTT,TRBV6-5,TRBD2,many,TRBJ2-2
CASSRPSYEQYF,TGTGCCAGCAGCCGACCTAGCTACGAGCAGTACTTC,TRBV28,.,many,TRBJ2-7
CASLPRLAGDYEQYF,TGTGCCAGCCTACCCCGACTAGCGGGAGACTACGAGCAGTACTTC,TRBV28,TRBD2,.,TRBJ2-7
CASSVAGRTEAFF,TGTGCCAGCAGCGTAGCGGGGCGCACTGAAGCTTTCTTT,TRBV9,.,many,TRBJ1-1
CASSLQGAQAFF,TGTGCCAGCAGTTTACAGGGCGCTCAAGCTTTCTTT,TRBV12-3/TRBV12-4,.,.,TRBJ1-1
CASEDRGRNSPLHF,TGTGCCAGCGAGGACAGGGGACGGAATTCACCCCTCCACTTT,TRBV6-1,TRBD1,.,TRBJ1-6
CASATGGPHSTGQYF,TGTGCCAGCGCGACAGGGGGCCCACATTCTACGGGGCAGTACTTC,TRBV6-1,TRBD1,.,TRBJ2-7
CASRRPGLAGEEQYF,TGTGCCAGCAGACGCCCCGGACTAGCGGGAGAAGAGCAGTACTTC,TRBV6-1,TRBD2,.,TRBJ2-7
CASSPTGVGETQYF,TGTGCCAGCAGCCCCACAGGGGTCGGGGAGACCCAGTACTTC,TRBV7-8,TRBD1,many,TRBJ2-5
CASKNVRDRGGNTIYF,TGTGCCAGCAAGAACGTCCGGGACAGGGGAGGAAACACCATATATTTT,TRBV28,TRBD1,many,TRBJ1-3
CASGSPVVEAFF,TGTGCTAGTGGTTCCCCCGTGGTAGAAGCTTTCTTT,TRBV12-5,.,many,TRBJ1-1
CASSLVGTGGSPAQETQYF,TGTGCCAGCAGCTTAGTAGGGACGGGGGGCAGCCCAGCCCAAGAGACCCAGTACTTC,TRBV7-8,.,many,TRBJ2-5
CSARDFRLQETQYF,TGCAGTGCTAGAGATTTCAGGCTACAAGAGACCCAGTACTTC,TRBV20-1,.,.,TRBJ2-5
CASRQGQIYEQYF,TGTGCCAGTAGACAAGGGCAGATCTACGAGCAGTACTTC,TRBV19,.,.,TRBJ2-7
CASSGWTSEGQPQHF,TGTGCCAGCAGTGGATGGACCTCTGAGGGACAGCCCCAGCATTTT,TRBV6-1,.,many,TRBJ1-5
CASSLADQPEETQYF,TGTGCCAGCAGCTTAGCGGACCAACCCGAAGAGACCCAGTACTTC,TRBV7-2,.,many,TRBJ2-5
CSARPTGGMGSNQPQHF,TGCAGTGCTAGGCCGACAGGGGGAATGGGAAGCAATCAGCCCCAGCATTTT,TRBV20-1,TRBD1,many,TRBJ1-5
CASTTPGPLFRGYTF,TGTGCCAGTACCACTCCGGGACCGCTTTTCCGGGGCTACACCTTC,TRBV19,.,many,TRBJ1-2
CASSVTGTGEQYF,TGTGCCAGCAGTGTGACCGGGACGGGCGAGCAGTACTTC,TRBV2,.,many,TRBJ2-7
CASSYDPTSGGWTGELFF,TGTGCCAGCAGTTACGACCCAACTAGCGGGGGGTGGACCGGGGAGCTGTTTTTT,TRBV6-2/TRBV6-3,TRBD2,many,TRBJ2-2
CATSGELTRYEQYF,TGTGCCACCTCGGGGGAGTTAACGAGATACGAGCAGTACTTC,TRBV28,.,few,TRBJ2-7
CASSNQGGATEAFF,TGTGCCAGTAGTAACCAGGGGGGGGCCACTGAAGCTTTCTTT,TRBV19,TRBD1,many,TRBJ1-1
CASSLPGDSNQPQHF,TGTGCCAGCAGTCTTCCAGGGGACAGCAATCAGCCCCAGCATTTT,TRBV12-3/TRBV12-4,.,many,TRBJ1-5
CASSLIRGAEYF,TGTGCCAGCAGTTTAATCCGGGGGGCCGAGTACTTC,TRBV28,.,many,TRBJ2-7
CAISEGRGNQETQYF,TGTGCCATCAGTGAGGGGCGGGGCAACCAAGAGACCCAGTACTTC,TRBV10-3,.,many,TRBJ2-5
CSVPGQGLFGSPLHF,TGCAGTGTTCCGGGACAGGGATTGTTTGGGTCACCCCTCCACTTT,TRBV20-1,TRBD1,.,TRBJ1-6
CASGKLNTGELFF,TGTGCCAGCGGGAAGTTGAACACCGGGGAGCTGTTTTTT,TRBV7-3,.,.,TRBJ2-2
CASVTSGTQYF,TGTGCCAGCGTAACCTCCGGGACCCAGTACTTC,TRBV6-1,.,.,TRBJ2-5
CASSLDRSRKYTPGNTIYF,TGTGCCAGCAGTCTAGACAGGTCCCGCAAATATACTCCTGGAAACACCATATATTTT,TRBV2,.,many,TRBJ1-3
CASRRDVYSNQPQHF,TGTGCCAGCAGGAGGGACGTCTATAGCAATCAGCCCCAGCATTTT,TRBV6-1,.,.,TRBJ1-5
CASSSMRANNSPLHF,TGTGCCAGCAGCTCGATGAGGGCAAATAATTCACCCCTCCACTTT,TRBV12-3/TRBV12-4,.,few,TRBJ1-6
CASSLTAREWETQYF,TGTGCCAGCAGCTTAACAGCCAGGGAGTGGGAGACCCAGTACTTC,TRBV7-3,.,.,TRBJ2-5
CASFSPPVNTGELFF,TGTGCCAGCTTTTCCCCGCCTGTGAACACCGGGGAGCTGTTTTTT,TRBV7-9,.,.,TRBJ2-2
CASSLRMGAPRTEAFF,TGTGCCAGCAGTCTCAGGATGGGGGCGCCGCGCACTGAAGCTTTCTTT,TRBV27,.,many,TRBJ1-1
CASRAGTELYGYTF,TGTGCCAGCAGAGCCGGGACGGAACTCTATGGCTACACCTTC,TRBV28,.,many,TRBJ1-2
CASTPTVRETQYF,TGTGCCAGCACCCCGACAGTCCGGGAGACCCAGTACTTC,TRBV7-2,.,.,TRBJ2-5
CASSEGRYGGSIYEQYF,TGTGCCAGCAGTGAAGGTCGGTATGGCGGGAGTATATACGAGCAGTACTTC,TRBV6-1,TRBD2,.,TRBJ2-7
CASSLIFGTGSETQYF,TGTGCCAGCAGTTTAATTTTCGGGACAGGGTCGGAGACCCAGTACTTC,TRBV28,TRBD1,many,TRBJ2-5
CSARRTVSDNQPQHF,TGCAGTGCAAGGAGGACAGTGAGCGACAATCAGCCCCAGCATTTT,TRBV20-1,.,many,TRBJ1-5
CASSEPRLQYPYEQYF,TGCGCCAGCAGCGAACCAAGGCTTCAATATCCCTACGAGCAGTACTTC,TRBV5-1,.,many,TRBJ2-7
CASSQGVVLNTGELFF,TGCGCCAGCAGCCAAGGTGTAGTGCTGAACACCGGGGAGCTGTTTTTT,TRBV4-1,.,many,TRBJ2-2